This is a list of T cell receptor beta chains from one sample in a study of T-cell reconstitution after alpha-beta-depleted transplantation in children. Using its own MiXCR run on the PCR reads, TCRdb lists one record per CDR3 protein. The sample has 250,000 to 350,000 distinct CDR3 sequences, roughly 9.5% seen once. This sample comprised PBMCs from the stem cell graft donor, obtained from the stem cell graft. The origin of the receptors is a human donor who donated a stem cell graft to a child with SCID. The conserved cysteine and the conserved F or W are not part of the CDR3 here. The D gene is left open where the match is weak.

v_gene	j_gene	d_gene	CDR3aa
TRBV7-9	TRBJ2-7	NA	ASSLIGPTGEQY
TRBV5-1	TRBJ2-3	TRBD2	ASSSQTSGPTDTQY
TRBV12-5	TRBJ1-5	NA	ASGLFLGDLPQH
TRBV29-1	TRBJ1-2	NA	SVEPLLNYGYT
TRBV7-9	TRBJ2-6	NA	ASSLLQGSGANVLT
TRBV5-1	TRBJ2-1	NA	ASSLEVWSEQF
TRBV2	TRBJ2-6	NA	ASKLGALSGANVLT
TRBV7-3	TRBJ2-7	NA	ASSLDQGGLEEQY
TRBV7-9	TRBJ2-2	NA	ASTWAANTGELF
TRBV20-1	TRBJ2-1	TRBD1	CAHSTGGSYNEQF
TRBV7-9	TRBJ1-4	NA	ASSETGTSEKLF
TRBV20-1	TRBJ2-1	NA	SARRGAPYNEQF
TRBV13	TRBJ2-1	NA	ASSLMANEQF
TRBV4-1	TRBJ2-7	TRBD2	ASSQELAGGWSYEQY
TRBV5-1	TRBJ2-2	NA	ASSPRQTTGELF
TRBV29-1	TRBJ2-1	TRBD1	SVADFGQGQF
TRBV20-1	TRBJ1-2	NA	SARDGGKGNYGYT
TRBV6-1	TRBJ1-5	TRBD1	ASCRGFDQPQH
TRBV6-5	TRBJ2-4	TRBD2	ASSYPTSGGSNIQY
TRBV12-3/TRBV12-4	TRBJ2-2	TRBD2	ASSLGLAGQHGELF
TRBV5-1	TRBJ2-7	NA	ASHNWYEQY
TRBV28	TRBJ2-7	NA	ASSPHQQGTYEQY
TRBV3-1	TRBJ2-1	NA	ASRRQNSYNEQF
TRBV5-1	TRBJ1-1	TRBD1	ASSSRQGANTEAF
TRBV11-2	TRBJ2-3	TRBD2	ASSFSGGYTDTQY
TRBV5-4	TRBJ1-4	NA	ASSLATGATNEKLF
TRBV10-3	TRBJ2-1	NA	AISLGLINEQF
TRBV20-1	TRBJ2-1	TRBD1	SARRQGEIYNEQF
TRBV19	TRBJ1-2	TRBD1	ASSQGQSFGGYT
TRBV11-2	TRBJ2-6	TRBD1	ASSLRSTGGWSGANVLT
TRBV27	TRBJ2-7	NA	ASSFRQEVEQY
TRBV2	TRBJ2-5	NA	AMDWQETQY
TRBV5-1	TRBJ1-2	TRBD1	ASSSRQGPSDYGYT
TRBV15	TRBJ2-3	TRBD1	ATSIGDSLTDTQY
TRBV7-2	TRBJ2-7	TRBD1	ASSRPTGALSYEQY
TRBV29-1	TRBJ2-3	NA	SVDASPGGADTQY
TRBV5-4	TRBJ1-1	TRBD1	ASSPGTGYTEAF
TRBV12-3/TRBV12-4	TRBJ2-7	TRBD1	ASSLIGTGVDEQY
TRBV2	TRBJ1-6	NA	ASRNYNSPLH
TRBV27	TRBJ1-2	NA	ASMRTRGEVGYT
TRBV12-3/TRBV12-4	TRBJ2-6	NA	ASILYSGANVLT
TRBV12-3/TRBV12-4	TRBJ2-1	TRBD2	ASSASGGPVYEQF
TRBV3-1	TRBJ2-3	NA	ASSQESITDTQY